This T cell receptor (beta chain) was captured in a study of T cell changes during pregnancy in multiple sclerosis. The table came from immunoSEQ multiplex PCR; TCRdb's copy has only in-frame clones and leaves some out. The repertoire has roughly 99,000 clones, around 93% of them found once; the top ten carry around 0.8%. The source is a female donor in good health, enrolled as a control in a pregnancy study. Source: peripheral blood, taken in the third trimester of pregnancy.

The CDR3 here is CASSSSGGEAFF. DNA for the CDR3: TGTGCCAGCAGCTCCTCTGGAGGTGAAGCTTTCTTT. The J gene is TRBJ1-1, the V gene TRBV13; D gene unclear. The V end was cut by 4 bases, the J end by 7 bases, with 10 bases between. This CDR3 contains 12 residues. Germline CDR1 is PRHDT and CDR2 is FYEKMQ (reference sequence).